This TCR beta chain is drawn from a study of CD8 T cells in Susac syndrome. This CDR3 region has 13 residues. Germline V gene lookup returns CDR1 KGHDR and CDR2 SFDVKD. The V end lost 5 bases, the J end lost 2 bases, and 8 bases lay between the germline ends. When the RNA was reverse transcribed, random hexamers were used with an input of roughly 0.5 to 1 ug. An immunoSEQ multiplex PCR generated amplified TCR beta CDR3 products spanning 54 Vbeta and 13 Jbeta. From the immunoSEQ multiplex PCR reads, TCRdb called clonotypes with MiXCR, one entry per CDR3 protein. The repertoire includes 300,000 to 350,000 distinct CDR3 sequences, about 91% of them detected once, and over 0.05% sits in the top ten.

The sequenced sample consisted of CD4+ T cells from PBMCs. The rearrangement links TRBV24-1 to TRBJ2-5; the D is unclear. The TCR sequence derives from a human donor with multiple sclerosis. The CDR3 coding sequence is TGTGCCACCAGTGGTGGTGCTCAAGAGACCCAGTACTTC. As protein: CATSGGAQETQYF.